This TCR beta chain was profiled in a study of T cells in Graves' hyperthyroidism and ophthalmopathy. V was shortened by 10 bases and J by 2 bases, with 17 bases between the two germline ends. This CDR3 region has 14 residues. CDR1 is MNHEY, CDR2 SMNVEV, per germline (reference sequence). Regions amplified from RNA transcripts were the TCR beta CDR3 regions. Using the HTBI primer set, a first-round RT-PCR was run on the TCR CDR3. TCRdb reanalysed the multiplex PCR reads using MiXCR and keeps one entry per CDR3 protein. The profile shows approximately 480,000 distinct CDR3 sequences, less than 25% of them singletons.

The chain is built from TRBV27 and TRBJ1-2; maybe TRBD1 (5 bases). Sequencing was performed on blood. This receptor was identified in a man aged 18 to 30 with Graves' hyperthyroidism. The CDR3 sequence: CATLGTGRNYGYTF. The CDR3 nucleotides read TGTGCCACCTTGGGGACCGGACGAAACTATGGCTACACCTTC.